These 4 T cell receptor beta chains were sequenced from one sample in a study of blood T cell repertoires in COVID-19. Assay used: immunoSEQ multiplex PCR; TCRdb lists only in-frame clones, some missing. This sample has about 480,000 clones, with approximately 90% found just once. The sample was peripheral blood. All receptors derive from a woman in her 30s with acute or convalescent COVID-19.

The CDR3 nucleotides are TGTGCCAGCAGTGTTGTTGGAGGGGGGGCCGATGAGCAGTTCTTC. Protein: CASSVVGGGADEQFF. V usage is TRBV2 and J usage is TRBJ2-1, with D possibly being TRBD2 (7 bases). V dropped 4 bases and J dropped 8 bases, with 18 bases sitting between them. The germline V gene has CDR1 SNHLY and CDR2 FYNNEI. This CDR3 comprises 15 residues.

The rearrangement joins TRBV7-2 to TRBJ1-2; a weak D match, TRBD1 (5 bases). Trimming cost V 5 bases and J 4 bases, with 8 bases left between them. This CDR3 spans 12 amino acids. CDR1 SGHTA and CDR2 FQGNSA come from the germline V gene. CDR3: CASSEDSYGYTF. CDR3 sequence (DNA): TGTGCCAGCAGCGAAGACAGCTATGGCTACACCTTC.

The chain has TRBV10-2 and TRBJ2-7; tentative D call: TRBD1 (5 bases). The CDR3 length is 14 residues. Trimming took 5 bases from V and 1 from J, leaving 12 bases between them. Germline-derived CDR1 and CDR2 are WSHSY and SAAADI. The DNA for the CDR3 is TGCGCCAGCAGTTTGACAGTTACTTCCTACGAGCAGTACTTC. This translates into CASSLTVTSYEQYF.

The chain joins TRBV6-2 or TRBV6-3 to TRBJ2-3; 8 bases line up with TRBD2. With 4 bases clipped from V and 7 bases from J, the junction kept 10 bases outside the gene matches. The CDR3 covers 15 residues. The germline V gene encodes CDR1 MNHEY and CDR2 SVGEGT. DNA for the CDR3: TGTGCCAGCAGTTTGGAGCGGGGGTCCCGTAATACGCAGTATTTT. This codes for CASSLERGSRNTQYF.